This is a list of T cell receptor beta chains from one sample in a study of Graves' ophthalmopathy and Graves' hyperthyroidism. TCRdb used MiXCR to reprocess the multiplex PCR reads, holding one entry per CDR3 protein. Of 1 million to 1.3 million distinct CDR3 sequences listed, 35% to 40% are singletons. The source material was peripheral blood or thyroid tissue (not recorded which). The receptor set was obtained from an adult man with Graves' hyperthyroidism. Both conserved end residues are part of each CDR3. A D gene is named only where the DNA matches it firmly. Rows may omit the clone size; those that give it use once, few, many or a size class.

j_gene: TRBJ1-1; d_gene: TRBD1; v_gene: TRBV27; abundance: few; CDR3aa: CASSSSGTGLMNTEAFF; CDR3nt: TGTGCCAGCAGTTCGTCCGGGACAGGCCTAATGAACACTGAAGCTTTCTTT
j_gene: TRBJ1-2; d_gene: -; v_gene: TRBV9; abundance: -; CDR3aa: CASTTFSILNYGYTF; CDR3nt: TGTGCCAGCACCACTTTCAGCATCCTGAACTATGGCTACACCTTC
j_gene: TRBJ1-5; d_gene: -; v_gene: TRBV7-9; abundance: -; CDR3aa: CASSLAGGPKQETQHF; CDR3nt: TGTGCCAGCAGCCTAGCGGGAGGGCCTAAACAAGAGACCCAGCATTTT
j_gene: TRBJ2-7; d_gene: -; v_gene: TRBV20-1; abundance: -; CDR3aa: CSAGGVSYEQYF; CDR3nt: TGCAGTGCAGGTGGGGTCTCCTACGAGCAGTACTTC
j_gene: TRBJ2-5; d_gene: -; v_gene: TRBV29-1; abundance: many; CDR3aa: CSVEGNATQYF; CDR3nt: TGCAGCGTTGAGGGTAATGCGACCCAGTACTTC
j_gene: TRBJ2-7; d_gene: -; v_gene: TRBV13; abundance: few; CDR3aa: CASRSWSEYEQYF; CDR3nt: TGTGCCAGCAGATCCTGGTCCGAGTACGAGCAGTACTTC
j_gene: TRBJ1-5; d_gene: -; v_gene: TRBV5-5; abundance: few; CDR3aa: CASSLDVGLLFGSQHF; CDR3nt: TGTGCCAGCAGCTTGGACGTCGGACTCCTTTTTGGGTCACAGCATTTT
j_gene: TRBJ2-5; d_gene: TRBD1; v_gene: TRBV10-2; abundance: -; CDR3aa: CASSDPTGGETQYF; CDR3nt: TGCGCCAGCAGTGACCCGACAGGGGGAGAGACCCAGTACTTC
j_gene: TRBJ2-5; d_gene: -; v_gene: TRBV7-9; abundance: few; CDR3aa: CASSLGPRRDAQETQYF; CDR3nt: TGTGCCAGCAGTTTGGGCCCCAGGAGGGACGCACAAGAGACCCAGTACTTC
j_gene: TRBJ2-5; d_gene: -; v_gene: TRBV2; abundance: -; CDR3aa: CASSVARDRRQPQYF; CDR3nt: TGTGCCAGCAGTGTTGCCAGGGACCGACGGCAGCCCCAGTACTTC
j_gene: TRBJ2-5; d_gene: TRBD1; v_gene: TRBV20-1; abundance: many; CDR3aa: CSASPDRVVETQYF; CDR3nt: TGCAGTGCTAGCCCGGACAGGGTGGTGGAGACCCAGTACTTC
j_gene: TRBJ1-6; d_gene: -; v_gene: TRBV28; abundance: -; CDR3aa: CASSFLTSGSPLHF; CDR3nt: TGTGCCAGCAGTTTCTTGACATCTGGGTCACCCCTCCACTTT
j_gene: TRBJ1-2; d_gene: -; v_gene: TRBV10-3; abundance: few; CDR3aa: CAISSDRKQSYGYTF; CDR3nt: TGTGCCATCAGTTCCGACAGGAAACAATCCTATGGCTACACCTTC
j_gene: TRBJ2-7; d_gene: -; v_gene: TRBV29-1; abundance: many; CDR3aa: CSVVRDQGNHEQYF; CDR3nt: TGCAGCGTTGTTCGGGACCAGGGGAACCACGAGCAGTACTTC
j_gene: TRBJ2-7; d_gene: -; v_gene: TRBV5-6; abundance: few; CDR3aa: CASSLLVGPEQYF; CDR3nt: TGTGCCAGCAGCTTGCTCGTGGGGCCCGAGCAGTACTTC
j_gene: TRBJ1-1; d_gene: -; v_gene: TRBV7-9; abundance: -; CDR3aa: CASRPPGQNTEAFF; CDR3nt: TGTGCCAGCAGACCCCCGGGACAGAACACTGAAGCTTTCTTT
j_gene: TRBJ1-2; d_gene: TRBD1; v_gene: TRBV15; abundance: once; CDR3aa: CATSSPGTGVGGYTF; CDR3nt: TGTGCCACCAGCAGTCCCGGGACAGGGGTCGGTGGCTACACCTTC
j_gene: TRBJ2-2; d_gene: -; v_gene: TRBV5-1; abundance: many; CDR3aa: CASSLDGVPNTGELFF; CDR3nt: TGCGCCAGCAGCTTGGATGGCGTTCCGAACACCGGGGAGCTGTTTTTT
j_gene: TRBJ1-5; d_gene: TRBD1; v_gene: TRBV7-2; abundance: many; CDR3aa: CASSPQGLANQPQHF; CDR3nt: TGTGCCAGCAGCCCACAGGGGTTGGCCAATCAGCCCCAGCATTTT
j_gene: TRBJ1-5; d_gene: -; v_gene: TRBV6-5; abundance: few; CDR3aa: CASGNGGPNQPQHF; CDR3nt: TGTGCCAGCGGTAACGGGGGTCCCAATCAGCCCCAGCATTTT
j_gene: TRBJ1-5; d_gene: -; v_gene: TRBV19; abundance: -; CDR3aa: CASSMILILHSNQPQHF; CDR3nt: TGTGCCAGTAGTATGATTCTGATCCTACATAGCAATCAGCCCCAGCATTTT
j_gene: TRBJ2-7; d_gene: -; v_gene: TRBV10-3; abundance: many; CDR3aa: CAISNRDTSYEQYF; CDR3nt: TGTGCCATCAGTAACCGGGACACAAGCTACGAGCAGTACTTC